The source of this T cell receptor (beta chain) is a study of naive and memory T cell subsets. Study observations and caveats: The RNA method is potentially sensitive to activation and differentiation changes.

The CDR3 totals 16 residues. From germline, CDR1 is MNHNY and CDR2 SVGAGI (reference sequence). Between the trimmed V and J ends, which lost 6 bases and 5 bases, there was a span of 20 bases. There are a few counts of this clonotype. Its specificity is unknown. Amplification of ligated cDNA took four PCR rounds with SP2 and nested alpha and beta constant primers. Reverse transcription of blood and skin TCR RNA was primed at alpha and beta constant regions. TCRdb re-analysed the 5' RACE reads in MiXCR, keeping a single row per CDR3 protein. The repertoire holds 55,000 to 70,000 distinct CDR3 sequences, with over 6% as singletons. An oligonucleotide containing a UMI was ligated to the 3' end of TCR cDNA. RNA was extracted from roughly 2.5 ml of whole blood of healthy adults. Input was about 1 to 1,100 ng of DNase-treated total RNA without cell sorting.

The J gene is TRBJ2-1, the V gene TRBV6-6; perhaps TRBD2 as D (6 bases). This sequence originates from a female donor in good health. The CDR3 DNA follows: TGTGCCAGCAGCCAACTTCCGGGACTTACCAACAATGAGCAGTTCTTC. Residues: CASSQLPGLTNNEQFF.